Listed below are T cell receptor beta chains from one sample, sequenced in a study of Ad26.COV2.S vaccination and SARS-CoV-2 variants. Using immunoSEQ multiplex PCR, the repertoire was profiled, and TCRdb retains in-frame clones only, with some absent. The sample carries about 440,000 clones, around 90% recorded once. This sample comprised peripheral blood, obtained in a trial of Ad26.COV2.S vaccine versus placebo. The receptors were sampled from a person between 18 and 65 years old who received the Ad26.COV2.S COVID-19 vaccine or a placebo. The conserved cysteine and the conserved F or W are not part of the CDR3 here.

j_gene: TRBJ2-4; len: 11; v_gene: TRBV28; CDR3aa: ASSLGQNGIQY
j_gene: TRBJ2-7; len: 12; v_gene: TRBV7-2; CDR3aa: ASSLGVPMDEQY
j_gene: TRBJ2-1; len: 13; v_gene: TRBV27; CDR3aa: ASSLWTSGRNEQF
j_gene: TRBJ2-1; len: 13; v_gene: TRBV7-9; CDR3aa: ASSLSGLSYNEQF
j_gene: TRBJ2-2; len: 11; v_gene: TRBV2; CDR3aa: ASRGRYTGELF
j_gene: TRBJ2-3; len: 11; v_gene: TRBV5-4; CDR3aa: ASSLLNTDTQY
j_gene: TRBJ1-1; len: 12; v_gene: TRBV19; CDR3aa: ASTIVEGAAKAF
j_gene: TRBJ2-7; len: 13; v_gene: TRBV2; CDR3aa: ASSEIGRGTYEQY
j_gene: TRBJ1-5; len: 14; v_gene: TRBV6-2/TRBV6-3; CDR3aa: ASSYPTGKSNQPQH
j_gene: TRBJ2-2; len: 14; v_gene: TRBV5-1; CDR3aa: ASSLPSGSRTGELF
j_gene: TRBJ2-7; len: 13; v_gene: TRBV28; CDR3aa: ASSFILGLTYEQY
j_gene: TRBJ2-1; len: 15; v_gene: TRBV4-1; CDR3aa: ASSQEGPLSSYNEQF
j_gene: TRBJ2-2; len: 12; v_gene: TRBV19; CDR3aa: ASRTGVNTGELF
j_gene: TRBJ2-7; len: 10; v_gene: TRBV28; CDR3aa: ASSQRNYEQY
j_gene: TRBJ1-2; len: 10; v_gene: TRBV28; CDR3aa: ASGDRLYGYT
j_gene: TRBJ2-2; len: 14; v_gene: TRBV29-1; CDR3aa: SVEGGLAGGSGELF
j_gene: TRBJ1-5; len: 10; v_gene: TRBV19; CDR3aa: ASSMSNQPQH